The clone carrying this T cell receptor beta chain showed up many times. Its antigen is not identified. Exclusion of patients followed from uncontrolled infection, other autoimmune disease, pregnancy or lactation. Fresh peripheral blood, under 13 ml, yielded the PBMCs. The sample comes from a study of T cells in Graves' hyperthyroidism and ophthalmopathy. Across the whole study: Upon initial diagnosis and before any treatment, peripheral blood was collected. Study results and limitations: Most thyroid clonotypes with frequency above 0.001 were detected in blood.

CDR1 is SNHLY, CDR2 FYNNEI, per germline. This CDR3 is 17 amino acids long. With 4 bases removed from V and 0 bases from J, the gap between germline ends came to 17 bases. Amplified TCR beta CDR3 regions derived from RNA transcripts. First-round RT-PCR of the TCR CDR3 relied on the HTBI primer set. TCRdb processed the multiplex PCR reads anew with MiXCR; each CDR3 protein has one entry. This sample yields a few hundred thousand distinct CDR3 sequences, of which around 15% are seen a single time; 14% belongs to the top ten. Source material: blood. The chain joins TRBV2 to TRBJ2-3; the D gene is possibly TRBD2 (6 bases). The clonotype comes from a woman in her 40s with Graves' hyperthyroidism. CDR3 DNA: TGTGCCAGCAGTGTGGTGGGGGTAGCGGAGAGCACAGATACGCAGTATTTT. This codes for CASSVVGVAESTDTQYF.